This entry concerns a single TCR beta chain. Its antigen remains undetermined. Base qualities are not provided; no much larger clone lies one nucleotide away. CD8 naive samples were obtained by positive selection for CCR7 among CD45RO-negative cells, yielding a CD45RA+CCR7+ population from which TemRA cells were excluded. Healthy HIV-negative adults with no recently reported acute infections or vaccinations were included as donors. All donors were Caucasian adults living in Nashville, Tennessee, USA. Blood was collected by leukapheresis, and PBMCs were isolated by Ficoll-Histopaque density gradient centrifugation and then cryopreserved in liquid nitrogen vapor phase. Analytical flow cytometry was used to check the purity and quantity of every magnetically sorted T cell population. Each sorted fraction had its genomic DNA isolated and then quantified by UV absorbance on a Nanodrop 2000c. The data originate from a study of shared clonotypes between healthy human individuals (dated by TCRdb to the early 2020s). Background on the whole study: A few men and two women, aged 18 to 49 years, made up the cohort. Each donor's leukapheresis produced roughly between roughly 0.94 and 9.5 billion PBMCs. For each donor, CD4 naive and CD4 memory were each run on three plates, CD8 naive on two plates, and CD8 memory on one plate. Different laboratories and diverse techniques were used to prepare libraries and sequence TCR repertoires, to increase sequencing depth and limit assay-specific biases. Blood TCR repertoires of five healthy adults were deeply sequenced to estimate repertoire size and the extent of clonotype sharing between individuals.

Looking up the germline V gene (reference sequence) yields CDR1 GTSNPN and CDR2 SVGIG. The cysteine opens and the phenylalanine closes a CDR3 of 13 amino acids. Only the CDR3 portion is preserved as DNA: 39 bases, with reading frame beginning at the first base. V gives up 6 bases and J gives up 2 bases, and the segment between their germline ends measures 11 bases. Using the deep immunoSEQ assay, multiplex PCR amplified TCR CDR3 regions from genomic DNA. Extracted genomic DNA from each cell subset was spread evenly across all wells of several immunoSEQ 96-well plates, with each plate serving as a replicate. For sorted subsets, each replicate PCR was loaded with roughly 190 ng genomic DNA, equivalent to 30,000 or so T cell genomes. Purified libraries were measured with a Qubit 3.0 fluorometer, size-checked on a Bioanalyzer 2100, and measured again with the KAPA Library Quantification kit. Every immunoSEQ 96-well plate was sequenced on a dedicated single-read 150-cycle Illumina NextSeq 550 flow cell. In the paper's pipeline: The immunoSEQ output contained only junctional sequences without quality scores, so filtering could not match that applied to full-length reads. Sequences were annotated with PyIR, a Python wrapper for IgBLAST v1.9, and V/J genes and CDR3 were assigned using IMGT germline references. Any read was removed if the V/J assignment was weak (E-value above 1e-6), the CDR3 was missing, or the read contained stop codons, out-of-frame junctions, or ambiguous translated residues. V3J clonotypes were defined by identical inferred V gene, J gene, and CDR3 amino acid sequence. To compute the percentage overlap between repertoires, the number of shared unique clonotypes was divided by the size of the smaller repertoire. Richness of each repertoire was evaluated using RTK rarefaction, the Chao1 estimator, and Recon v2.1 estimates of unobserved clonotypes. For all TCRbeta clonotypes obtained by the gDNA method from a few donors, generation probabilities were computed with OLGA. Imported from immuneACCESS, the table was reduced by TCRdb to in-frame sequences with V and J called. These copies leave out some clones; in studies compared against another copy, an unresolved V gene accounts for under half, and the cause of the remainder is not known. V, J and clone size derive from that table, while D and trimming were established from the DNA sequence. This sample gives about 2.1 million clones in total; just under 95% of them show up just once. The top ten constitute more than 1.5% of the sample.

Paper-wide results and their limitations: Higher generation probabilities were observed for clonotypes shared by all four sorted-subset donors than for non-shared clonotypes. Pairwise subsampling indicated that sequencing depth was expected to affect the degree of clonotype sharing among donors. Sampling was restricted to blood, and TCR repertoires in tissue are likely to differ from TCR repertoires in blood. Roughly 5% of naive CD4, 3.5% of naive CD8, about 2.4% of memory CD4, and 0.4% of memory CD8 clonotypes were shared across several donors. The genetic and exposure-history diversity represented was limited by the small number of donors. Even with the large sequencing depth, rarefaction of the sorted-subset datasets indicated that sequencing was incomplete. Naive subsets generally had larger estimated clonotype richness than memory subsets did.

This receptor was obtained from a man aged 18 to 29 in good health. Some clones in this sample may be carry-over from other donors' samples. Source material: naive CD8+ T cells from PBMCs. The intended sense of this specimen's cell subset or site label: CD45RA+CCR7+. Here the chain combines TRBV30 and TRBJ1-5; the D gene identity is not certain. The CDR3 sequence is CACSGEGNQPQHF. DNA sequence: TGTGCCTGTTCCGGGGAGGGCAATCAGCCCCAGCATTTT.